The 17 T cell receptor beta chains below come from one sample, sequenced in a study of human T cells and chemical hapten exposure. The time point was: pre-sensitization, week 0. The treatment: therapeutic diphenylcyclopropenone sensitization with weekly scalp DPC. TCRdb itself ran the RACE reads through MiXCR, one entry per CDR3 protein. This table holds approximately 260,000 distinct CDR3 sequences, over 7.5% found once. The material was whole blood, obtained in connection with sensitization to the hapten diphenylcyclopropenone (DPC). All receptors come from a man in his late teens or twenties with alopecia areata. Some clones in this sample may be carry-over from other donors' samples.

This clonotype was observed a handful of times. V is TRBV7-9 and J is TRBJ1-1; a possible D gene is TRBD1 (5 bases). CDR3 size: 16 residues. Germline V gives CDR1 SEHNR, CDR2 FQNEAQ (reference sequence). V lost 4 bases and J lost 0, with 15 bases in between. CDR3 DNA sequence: TGTGCCAGCAGCTCGATGTCGGGGGAGATGAACACTGAAGCTTTCTTT. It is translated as CASSSMSGEMNTEAFF.

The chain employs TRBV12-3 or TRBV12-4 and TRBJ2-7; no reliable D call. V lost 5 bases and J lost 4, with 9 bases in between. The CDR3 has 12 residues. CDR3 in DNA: TGTGCCAGCAGTCTCCATAAATACGAGCAGTACTTC. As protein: CASSLHKYEQYF.

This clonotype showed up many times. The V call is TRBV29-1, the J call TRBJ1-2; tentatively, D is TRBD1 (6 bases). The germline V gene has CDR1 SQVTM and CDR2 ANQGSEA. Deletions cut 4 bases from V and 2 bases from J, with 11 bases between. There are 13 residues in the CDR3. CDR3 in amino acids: CSVGAGANYGYTF. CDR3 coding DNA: TGCAGCGTTGGAGCGGGGGCGAACTATGGCTACACCTTC.

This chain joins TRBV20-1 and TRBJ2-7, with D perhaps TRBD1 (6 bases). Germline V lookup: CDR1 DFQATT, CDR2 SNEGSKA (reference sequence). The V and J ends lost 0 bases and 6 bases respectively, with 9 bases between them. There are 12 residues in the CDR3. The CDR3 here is CSARDSGVEQYF. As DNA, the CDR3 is TGCAGTGCTAGAGATTCAGGGGTCGAGCAGTACTTC.

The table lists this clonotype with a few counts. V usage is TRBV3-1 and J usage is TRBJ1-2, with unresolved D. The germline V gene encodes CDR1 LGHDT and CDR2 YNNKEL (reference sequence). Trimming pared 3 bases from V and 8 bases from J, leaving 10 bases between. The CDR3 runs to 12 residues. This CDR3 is CASSQGPRGYTF. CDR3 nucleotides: TGTGCCAGCAGCCAGGGCCCCCGCGGCTACACCTTC.

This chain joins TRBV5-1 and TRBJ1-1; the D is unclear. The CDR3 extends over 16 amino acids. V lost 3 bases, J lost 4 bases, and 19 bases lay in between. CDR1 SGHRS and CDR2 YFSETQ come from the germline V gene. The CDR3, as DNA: TGCGCCAGCAGCTGGTTGGGGATGGTATCGAGCACTGAAGCTTTCTTT. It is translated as CASSWLGMVSSTEAFF. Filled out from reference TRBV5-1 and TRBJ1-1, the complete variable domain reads KAGVTQTPRYLIKTRGQQVTLSCSPISGHRSVSWYQQTPGQGLQFLFEYFSETQRNKGNFPGRFSGRQFSNSRSEMNVSTLELGDSALYLCASSWLGMVSSTEAFFGQGTRLTVV.

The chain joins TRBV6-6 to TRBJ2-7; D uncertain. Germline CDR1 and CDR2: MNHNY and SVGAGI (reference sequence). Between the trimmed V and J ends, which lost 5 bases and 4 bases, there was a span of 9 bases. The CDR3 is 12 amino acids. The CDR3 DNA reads TGTGCCAGCAGTCGCACTGAATACGAGCAGTACTTC. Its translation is CASSRTEYEQYF.

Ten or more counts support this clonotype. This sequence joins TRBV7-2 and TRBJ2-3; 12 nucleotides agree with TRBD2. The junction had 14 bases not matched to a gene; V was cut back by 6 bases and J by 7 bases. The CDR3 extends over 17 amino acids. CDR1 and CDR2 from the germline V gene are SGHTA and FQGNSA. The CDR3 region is CASSFPRTSGAANTQYF. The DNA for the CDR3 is TGTGCCAGCAGTTTCCCTCGGACTAGCGGGGCTGCAAATACGCAGTATTTT.

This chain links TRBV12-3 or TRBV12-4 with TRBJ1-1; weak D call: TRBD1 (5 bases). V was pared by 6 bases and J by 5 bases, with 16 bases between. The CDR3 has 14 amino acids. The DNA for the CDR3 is TGTGCCAGCAGGCCGCAGGGAAGATGGACTGAAGCTTTCTTT. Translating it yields CASRPQGRWTEAFF.

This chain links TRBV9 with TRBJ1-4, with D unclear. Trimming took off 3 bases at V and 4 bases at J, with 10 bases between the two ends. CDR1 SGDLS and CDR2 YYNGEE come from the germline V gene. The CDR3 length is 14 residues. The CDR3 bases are TGTGCCAGCAGCGAAATGGACCTTAATGAAAAACTGTTTTTT. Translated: CASSEMDLNEKLFF.

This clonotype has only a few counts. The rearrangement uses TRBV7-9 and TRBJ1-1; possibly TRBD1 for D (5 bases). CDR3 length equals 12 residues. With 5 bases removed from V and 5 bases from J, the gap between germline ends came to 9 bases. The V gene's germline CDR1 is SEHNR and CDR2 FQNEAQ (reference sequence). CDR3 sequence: CASSISGTEAFF. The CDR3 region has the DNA TGTGCCAGCAGCATTTCAGGGACTGAAGCTTTCTTT.

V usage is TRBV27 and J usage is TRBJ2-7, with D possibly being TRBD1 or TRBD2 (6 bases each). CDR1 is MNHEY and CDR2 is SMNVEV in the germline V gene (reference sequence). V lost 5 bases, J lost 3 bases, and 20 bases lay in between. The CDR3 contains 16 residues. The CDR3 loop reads CASSPTSGDTVYEQYF. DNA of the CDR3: TGTGCCAGCAGTCCTACTTCGGGGGACACCGTCTACGAGCAGTACTTC.

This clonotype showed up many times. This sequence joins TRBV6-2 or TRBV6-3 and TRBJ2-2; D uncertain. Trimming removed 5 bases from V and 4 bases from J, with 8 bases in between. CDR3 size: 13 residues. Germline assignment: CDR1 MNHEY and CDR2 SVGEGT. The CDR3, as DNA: TGTGCCAGCAGTCCCAGGAGCACCGGGGAGCTGTTTTTT. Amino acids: CASSPRSTGELFF.

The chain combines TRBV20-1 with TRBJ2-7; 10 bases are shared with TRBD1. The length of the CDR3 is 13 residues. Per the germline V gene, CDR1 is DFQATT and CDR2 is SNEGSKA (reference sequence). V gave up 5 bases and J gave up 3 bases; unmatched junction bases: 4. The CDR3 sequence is CSAYRDRGYEQYF. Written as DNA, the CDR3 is TGCAGTGCTTACCGGGACAGGGGCTACGAGCAGTACTTC.

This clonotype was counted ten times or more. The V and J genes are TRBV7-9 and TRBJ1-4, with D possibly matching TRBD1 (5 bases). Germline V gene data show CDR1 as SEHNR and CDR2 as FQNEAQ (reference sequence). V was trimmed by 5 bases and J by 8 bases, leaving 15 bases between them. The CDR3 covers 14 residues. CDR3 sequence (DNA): TGTGCCAGCAGCCTTCAGGGAATCTACGAAAAACTGTTTTTT. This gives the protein CASSLQGIYEKLFF.

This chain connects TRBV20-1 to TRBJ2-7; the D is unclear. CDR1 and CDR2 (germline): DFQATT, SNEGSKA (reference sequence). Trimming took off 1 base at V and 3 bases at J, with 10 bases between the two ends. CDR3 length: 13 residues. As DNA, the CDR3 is TGCAGTGCTAGAGGGCATAGGGACTACGAGCAGTACGTC. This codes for CSARGHRDYEQYV.

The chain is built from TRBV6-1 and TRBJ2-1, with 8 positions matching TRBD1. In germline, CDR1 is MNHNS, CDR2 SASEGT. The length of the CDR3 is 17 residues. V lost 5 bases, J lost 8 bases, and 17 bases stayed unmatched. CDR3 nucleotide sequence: TGTGCCAGCAGTTATCGGACAGGGATTCTAACTGCGGATGAGCAGTTCTTC. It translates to CASSYRTGILTADEQFF.